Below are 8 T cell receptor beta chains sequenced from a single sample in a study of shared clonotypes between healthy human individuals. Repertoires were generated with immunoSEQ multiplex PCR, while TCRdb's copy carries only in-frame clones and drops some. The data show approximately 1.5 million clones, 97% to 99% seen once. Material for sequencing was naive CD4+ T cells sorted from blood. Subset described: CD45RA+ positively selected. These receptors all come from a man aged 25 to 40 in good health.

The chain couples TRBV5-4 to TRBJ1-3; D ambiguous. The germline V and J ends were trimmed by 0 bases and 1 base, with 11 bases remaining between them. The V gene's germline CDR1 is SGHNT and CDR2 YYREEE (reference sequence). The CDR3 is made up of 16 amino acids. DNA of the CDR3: TGTGCCAGCAGCTTGGGCCAAACAACTTCTGGAAACACCATATATTTT. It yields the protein CASSLGQTTSGNTIYF. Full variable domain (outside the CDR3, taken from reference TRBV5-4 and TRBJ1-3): ETGVTQSPTHLIKTRGQQVTLRCSSQSGHNTVSWYQQALGQGPQFIFQYYREEENGRGNFPPRFSGLQFPNYSSELNVNALELDDSALYLCASSLGQTTSGNTIYFGEGSWLTVV.

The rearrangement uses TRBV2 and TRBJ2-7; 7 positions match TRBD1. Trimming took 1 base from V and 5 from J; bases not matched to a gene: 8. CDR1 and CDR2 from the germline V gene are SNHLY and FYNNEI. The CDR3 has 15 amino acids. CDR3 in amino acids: CASSEVSGGGNEQYF. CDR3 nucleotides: TGTGCCAGCAGTGAAGTGTCAGGGGGTGGAAACGAGCAGTACTTC.

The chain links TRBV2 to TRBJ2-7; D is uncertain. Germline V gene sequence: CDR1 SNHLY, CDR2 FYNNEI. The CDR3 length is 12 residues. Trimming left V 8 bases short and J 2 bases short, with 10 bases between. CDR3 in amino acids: CASFRTTYEQYF. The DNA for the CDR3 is TGTGCCAGCTTCAGGACCACCTACGAGCAGTACTTC.

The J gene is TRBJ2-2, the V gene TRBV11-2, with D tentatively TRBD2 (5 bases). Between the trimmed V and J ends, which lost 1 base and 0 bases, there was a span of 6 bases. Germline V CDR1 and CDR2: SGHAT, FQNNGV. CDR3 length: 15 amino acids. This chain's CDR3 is CASSLGAANTGELFF. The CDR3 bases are TGTGCCAGCAGCTTAGGAGCGGCGAACACCGGGGAGCTGTTTTTT. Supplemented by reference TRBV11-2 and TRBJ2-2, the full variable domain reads EAGVAQSPRYKIIEKRQSVAFWCNPISGHATLYWYQQILGQGPKLLIQFQNNGVVDDSQLPKDRFSAERLKGVDSTLKIQPAKLEDSAVYLCASSLGAANTGELFFGEGSRLTVL.

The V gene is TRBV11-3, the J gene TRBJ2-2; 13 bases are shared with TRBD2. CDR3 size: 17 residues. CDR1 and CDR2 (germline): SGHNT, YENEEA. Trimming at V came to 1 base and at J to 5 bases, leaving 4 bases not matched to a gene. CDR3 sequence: CASSLVGTSGTTGELFF. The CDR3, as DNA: TGTGCCAGCAGCTTAGTCGGGACTAGCGGGACGACCGGGGAGCTGTTTTTT.

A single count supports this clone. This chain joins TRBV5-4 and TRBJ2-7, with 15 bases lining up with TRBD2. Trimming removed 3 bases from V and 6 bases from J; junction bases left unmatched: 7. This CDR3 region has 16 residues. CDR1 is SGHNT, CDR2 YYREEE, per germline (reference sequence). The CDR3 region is CASSSGLAGGPGEQYF. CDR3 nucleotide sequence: TGTGCCAGCAGCTCCGGACTAGCGGGAGGGCCGGGCGAGCAGTACTTC.

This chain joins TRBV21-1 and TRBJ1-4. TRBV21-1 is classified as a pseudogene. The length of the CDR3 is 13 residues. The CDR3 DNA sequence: TGTGCCAGCAGCAATCCACCTAGGGAAAAACTGTTTTTT. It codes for CASSNPPREKLFF.

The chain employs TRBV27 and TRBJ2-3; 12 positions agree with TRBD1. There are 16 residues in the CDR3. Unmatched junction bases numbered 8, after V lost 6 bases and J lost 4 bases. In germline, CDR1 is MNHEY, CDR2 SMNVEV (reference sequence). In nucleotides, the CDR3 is TGTGCCAGCAGCCGTCCGGGACAGGGGGCTGCAGATACGCAGTATTTT. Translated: CASSRPGQGAADTQYF.